This T cell receptor beta chain was identified in a study of control samples from healthy donors and cancer patients. Here immunoSEQ multiplex PCR was the method, and the copy in TCRdb shows in-frame clones only, minus some. The sample carries roughly 60,000 clones, 94% recorded once. V was cut by 2 bases and J by 2 bases, with 18 bases left in between. CDR3 length equals 18 residues. The germline V gene encodes CDR1 LGHDT and CDR2 YNNKEL (reference sequence). V is TRBV3-1 (or the pseudogene TRBV3-2) and J is TRBJ2-2; possible D gene TRBD2, 6 bases. This receptor was identified in a man under 40 in good health. The sample was blood. The CDR3 nucleotides are TGTGCCAGCAGCCAATCCGGCTCATTAGCGGTCAACACCGGGGAGCTGTTTTTT. Translating it yields CASSQSGSLAVNTGELFF.